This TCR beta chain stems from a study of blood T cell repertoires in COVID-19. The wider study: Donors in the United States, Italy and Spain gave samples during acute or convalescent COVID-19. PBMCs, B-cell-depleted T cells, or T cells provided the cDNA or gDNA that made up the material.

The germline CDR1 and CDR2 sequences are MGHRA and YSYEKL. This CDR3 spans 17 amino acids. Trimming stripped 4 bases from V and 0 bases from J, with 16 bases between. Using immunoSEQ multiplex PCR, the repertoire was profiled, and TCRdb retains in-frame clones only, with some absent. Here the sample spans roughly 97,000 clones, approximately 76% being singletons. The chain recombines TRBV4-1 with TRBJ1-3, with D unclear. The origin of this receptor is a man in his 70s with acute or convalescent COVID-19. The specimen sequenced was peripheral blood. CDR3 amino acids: CASSPPTGFSSGNTIYF. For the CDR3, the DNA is TGCGCCAGCAGCCCCCCAACCGGGTTTTCCTCTGGAAACACCATATATTTT.